The 22 T cell receptor beta chains below were found in one sample sequenced in a study of cytomegalovirus exposure and HLA in healthy donors. Produced via immunoSEQ multiplex PCR; TCRdb's table is partial and in-frame only. The repertoire holds some 170,000 clones, with 86% as singletons. The sequencing sample was made of PBMCs. All receptors come from a man aged 18 to 30 in good health and CMV-seropositive.

The rearrangement uses TRBV7-9 and TRBJ1-1, with 7 positions matching TRBD1. The CDR3 consists of 13 residues. CDR1 is SEHNR, CDR2 FQNEAQ, per germline (reference sequence). J gave up 1 base and V 5 bases, and 1 base lay outside the gene matches. The CDR3 loop reads CASSRTGNTEAFF. The DNA for the CDR3 is TGTGCCAGCAGCCGGACAGGGAACACTGAAGCTTTCTTT. The whole variable domain, remainder taken from reference TRBV7-9 and TRBJ1-1, is DTGVSQNPRHKITKRGQNVTFRCDPISEHNRLYWYRQTLGQGPEFLTYFQNEAQLEKSRLLSDRFSAERPKGSFSTLEIQRTEQGDSAMYLCASSRTGNTEAFFGQGTRLTVV.

This clone was observed a single time. Germline is not matched at one junction end, which may reflect a read error. The chain couples TRBV7-9 to TRBJ2-1; a weak D match, TRBD2 (5 bases). CDR3 length: 11 amino acids. Germline V lookup: CDR1 SEHNR, CDR2 FQNEAQ (reference sequence). CDR3 sequence reads: CASRRAEPTIF. The CDR3 nucleotides read TGTGCCAGCAGAAGAGCGGAGCCCACAATCTTC.

The V gene is TRBV5-1, the J gene TRBJ1-2, with 7 bases matching TRBD1. Looked up from germline, CDR1 is SGHRS and CDR2 is YFSETQ. V shed 2 bases and J 8 bases; nucleotides not matched to a gene: 9. The CDR3 contains 14 residues. CDR3 coding DNA: TGCGCCAGCAGCTTCGGCGACAGGGACCAAGGCTACACCTTC. Translating it yields CASSFGDRDQGYTF.

The rearrangement joins TRBV13 to TRBJ2-7, with 7 bases fitting TRBD1. CDR1 PRHDT and CDR2 FYEKMQ come from the germline V gene (reference sequence). The CDR3 covers 14 residues. The V segment lost 5 bases and the J segment 0 bases; nucleotides outside the gene matches: 4. Written as DNA, the CDR3 is TGTGCCAGCAGCGCTGGGACAGCCTCCTACGAGCAGTACTTC. As protein: CASSAGTASYEQYF.

This clone was detected only once. The chain joins TRBV7-2 to TRBJ2-3; D call uncertain. V was shortened by 5 bases and J by 4 bases, with 10 bases between the two germline ends. Germline V gene sequence: CDR1 SGHTA, CDR2 FQGNSA. CDR3 length: 13 residues. Here the CDR3 DNA reads TGTGCCAGCAGCCTTAAGCTGTCAGATACGCAGTATTTT. Protein product: CASSLKLSDTQYF.

The chain recombines TRBV7-9 with TRBJ2-6; D gene unclear. Trimming removed 4 bases from V and 0 bases from J, with 13 bases in between. This CDR3 contains 17 residues. CDR1 and CDR2 from the germline V gene are SEHNR and FQNEAQ (reference sequence). CDR3 residues: CASSSETFYSGANVLTF. CDR3 in DNA: TGTGCCAGCAGCTCCGAGACATTTTACTCTGGGGCCAACGTCCTGACTTTC. Combining the CDR3 with reference TRBV7-9 and TRBJ2-6 gives the whole variable domain DTGVSQNPRHKITKRGQNVTFRCDPISEHNRLYWYRQTLGQGPEFLTYFQNEAQLEKSRLLSDRFSAERPKGSFSTLEIQRTEQGDSAMYLCASSSETFYSGANVLTFGAGSRLTVL.

This chain connects TRBV6-1 to TRBJ1-4, with a possible D match to TRBD1 (6 bases). The CDR3 runs 13 residues. V shed 8 bases and J shed 7 bases, with 14 bases lying between them. CDR1 is MNHNS and CDR2 is SASEGT in the germline V gene. The CDR3 protein is CASARTASEKLFF. The CDR3, as DNA: TGTGCCAGCGCGAGGACAGCATCTGAAAAACTGTTTTTT.

This clone appeared a few times. The V and J genes are TRBV30 and TRBJ2-7; 12 bases map to TRBD2. This CDR3 has 15 amino acids. Trimming at V came to 0 bases and at J to 2 bases, leaving 2 bases not matched to a gene. From germline, CDR1 is GTSNPN and CDR2 SVGIG (reference sequence). This CDR3 is CAWSVLAGGTYEQYF. The CDR3 bases are TGTGCCTGGAGTGTACTAGCGGGGGGTACCTACGAGCAGTACTTC.

The chain recombines TRBV5-1 with TRBJ2-3, with 8 bases aligning to TRBD1. The CDR3 totals 17 residues. Germline loops: CDR1 SGHRS, CDR2 YFSETQ. Trimming removed 2 bases from V and 1 base from J; junction bases left unmatched: 9. CDR3 DNA: TGCGCCAGCAGCTTTCTTATTGGACAGGGACGCACAGATACGCAGTATTTT. Translated, it gives CASSFLIGQGRTDTQYF.

The CDR3 reads CASSPWGLMSSYNEQFF. As DNA, the CDR3 is TGTGCCAGCAGCCCGTGGGGACTTATGAGCTCCTACAATGAGCAGTTCTTC. V is TRBV7-2 and J is TRBJ2-1; TRBD2 might be the D (6 bases). The CDR3 loop spans 17 amino acids. The V and J ends lost 5 bases and 0 bases respectively, with 17 bases between them. The germline CDR1 and CDR2 sequences are SGHTA and FQGNSA.

The V gene is TRBV6-6, the J gene TRBJ1-2; D may be TRBD1 (5 bases). V gave up 4 bases and J gave up 4 bases, with 13 bases separating them. The CDR3 contains 14 residues. Per germline, CDR1 MNHNY and CDR2 SVGAGI (reference sequence). The CDR3, as DNA: TGTGCCAGCAGTTCAGAGGACATTTTCTATGGCTACACCTTC. Its translation: CASSSEDIFYGYTF.

The gene calls are TRBV6-6 and TRBJ2-5; TRBD1 might be the D (5 bases). Per germline, CDR1 MNHNY and CDR2 SVGAGI (reference sequence). Trimming pared 5 bases from V and 2 bases from J, leaving 9 bases between. The CDR3 spans 13 residues. The CDR3 sequence: CASSPRTQETQYF. Here the CDR3 DNA reads TGTGCCAGCAGTCCACGGACACAAGAGACCCAGTACTTC.

The chain joins TRBV9 to TRBJ1-2, with TRBD1 matching over 9 bases. Germline V gives CDR1 SGDLS, CDR2 YYNGEE. The CDR3 covers 15 residues. Trimming cost V 0 bases and J 8 bases; bases outside gene matches: 8. The CDR3 spells CASSVDRGQERGYTF. The CDR3 DNA follows: TGTGCCAGCAGCGTAGACAGGGGGCAGGAACGGGGCTACACCTTC.

This chain joins TRBV4-2 and TRBJ2-3, with TRBD2 identical over 8 bases. Germline lookup yields CDR1 LGHNA and CDR2 YNFKEQ. CDR3 size: 15 residues. V lost 4 bases to trimming and J lost 4 bases; unmatched junction nucleotides: 7. The CDR3 spells CASSPEVGGADTQYF. CDR3 nucleotide sequence: TGTGCCAGCAGCCCCGAGGTCGGGGGGGCAGATACGCAGTATTTT.

The chain couples TRBV6-5 to TRBJ2-7, with 12 bases lining up with TRBD1. Looked up from germline, CDR1 is MNHEY and CDR2 is SVGAGI. CDR3 length: 15 amino acids. V gave up 5 bases and J gave up 4 bases; unmatched junction bases: 6. CDR3 residues: CASSPRGQGAYEQYF. CDR3 sequence (DNA): TGTGCCAGCAGTCCTCGGGGACAGGGGGCTTACGAGCAGTACTTC.

In its sample, this clone was seen a few times. This sequence joins TRBV28 and TRBJ1-2; D remains ambiguous. V dropped 10 bases and J dropped 2 bases, with 8 bases sitting between them. The CDR3 has 11 amino acids. Looked up from germline, CDR1 is MDHEN and CDR2 is SYDVKM. For the CDR3, the DNA is TGTGCCACCGAACAGAACTATGGCTACACCTTC. Translating it yields CATEQNYGYTF.

The rearrangement links TRBV5-1 to TRBJ2-3; D is unresolved. The CDR3 totals 14 residues. Trimming shortened V by 0 bases and J by 2 bases, and 7 bases separated the two germline ends. Germline CDR1 is SGHRS and CDR2 is YFSETQ. For the CDR3, the DNA is TGCGCCAGCAGCTTGGCGTTGGCCACAGATACGCAGTATTTT. Protein: CASSLALATDTQYF.

This clone appeared once. V gene TRBV6-5 combines with J gene TRBJ1-1; D is ambiguous. Trimming removed 8 bases from V and 8 bases from J, with 21 bases in between. The CDR3 contains 14 residues. The germline CDR1 and CDR2 sequences are MNHEY and SVGAGI. CDR3: CASRPGEFIKEAFF. DNA for the CDR3: TGTGCCAGCCGGCCCGGGGAGTTCATTAAGGAAGCTTTCTTT.

This clone turned up a few times. The chain links TRBV29-1 to TRBJ1-1; weak D call: TRBD1 (6 bases). Trimming removed 2 bases from V and 4 bases from J, with 14 bases in between. Germline assignment: CDR1 SQVTM and CDR2 ANQGSEA. The CDR3 loop spans 14 amino acids. The CDR3 DNA follows: TGCAGCGTTGAAATCAGGACAGATGCCACTGAAGCTTTCTTT. This gives the protein CSVEIRTDATEAFF.

This chain connects TRBV5-6 to TRBJ1-4; weak D call: TRBD1 (5 bases). CDR3 length: 14 residues. The germline V gene has CDR1 SGHDT and CDR2 YYEEEE. V shed 4 bases and J shed 8 bases, with 15 bases lying between them. For the CDR3, the DNA is TGTGCCAGCAGCCCGGTGGGGGGAGGCGAAAAACTGTTTTTT. It encodes CASSPVGGGEKLFF.

The chain links TRBV5-6 to TRBJ2-3; D gene uncertain. V lost 4 bases and J lost 4, with 10 bases in between. Germline lookup yields CDR1 SGHDT and CDR2 YYEEEE. The CDR3 runs to 13 residues. CDR3 in amino acids: CASSLRRSDTQYF. CDR3 sequence (DNA): TGTGCCAGCAGCCTTCGCCGGTCAGATACGCAGTATTTT.

This clone was observed a few times. The rearrangement links TRBV4-2 to TRBJ2-2; D not resolved. V dropped 4 bases and J dropped 6 bases, with 12 bases sitting between them. The CDR3 totals 14 residues. Per the germline V gene, CDR1 is LGHNA and CDR2 is YNFKEQ. The CDR3 DNA reads TGTGCCAGCAGCCCCCTCCCAGGCTCCGGGGAGCTGTTTTTT. Protein sequence: CASSPLPGSGELFF.